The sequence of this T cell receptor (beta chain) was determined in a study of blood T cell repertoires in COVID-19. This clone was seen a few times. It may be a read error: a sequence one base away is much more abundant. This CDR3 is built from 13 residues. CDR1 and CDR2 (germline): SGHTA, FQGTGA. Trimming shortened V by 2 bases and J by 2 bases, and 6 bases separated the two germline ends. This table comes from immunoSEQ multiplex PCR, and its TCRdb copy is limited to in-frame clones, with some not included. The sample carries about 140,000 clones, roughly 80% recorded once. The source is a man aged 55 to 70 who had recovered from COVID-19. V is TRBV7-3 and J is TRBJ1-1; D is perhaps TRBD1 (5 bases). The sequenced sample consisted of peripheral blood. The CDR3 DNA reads TGTGCCAGCAGCTTAGGACAAAACACTGAAGCTTTCTTT. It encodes CASSLGQNTEAFF. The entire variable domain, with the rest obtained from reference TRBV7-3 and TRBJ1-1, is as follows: GAGVSQTPSNKVTEKGKYVELRCDPISGHTALYWYRQSLGQGPEFLIYFQGTGAADDSGLPNDRFFAVRPEGSVSTLKIQRTERGDSAVYLCASSLGQNTEAFFGQGTRLTVV.